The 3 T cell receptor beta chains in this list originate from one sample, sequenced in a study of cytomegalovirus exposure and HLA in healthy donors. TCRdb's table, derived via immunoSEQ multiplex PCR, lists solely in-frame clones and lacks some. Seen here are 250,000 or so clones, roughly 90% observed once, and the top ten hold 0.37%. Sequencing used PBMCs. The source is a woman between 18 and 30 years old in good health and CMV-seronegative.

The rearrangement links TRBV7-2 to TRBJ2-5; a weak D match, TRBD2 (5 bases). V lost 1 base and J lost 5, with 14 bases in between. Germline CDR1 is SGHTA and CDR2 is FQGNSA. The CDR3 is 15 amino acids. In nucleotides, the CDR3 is TGTGCCAGCAGCTTAGTGTCAGGACTTGCTGAGACCCAGTACTTC. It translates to CASSLVSGLAETQYF.

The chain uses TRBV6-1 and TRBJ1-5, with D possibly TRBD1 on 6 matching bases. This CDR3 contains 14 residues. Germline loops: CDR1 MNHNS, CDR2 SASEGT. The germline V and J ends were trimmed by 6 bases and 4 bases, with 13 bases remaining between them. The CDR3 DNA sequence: TGTGCCAGCAGCGCCGGACAGACTAATCAGCCCCAGCATTTT. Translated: CASSAGQTNQPQHF.

The CDR3 protein is CASSIPTGNSNQPQHF. CDR3 sequence (DNA): TGTGCCAGTAGTATCCCGACAGGGAATAGCAATCAGCCCCAGCATTTT. This chain uses TRBV19 with TRBJ1-5, with 7 bases that match TRBD1. From germline, CDR1 is LNHDA and CDR2 SQIVND (reference sequence). The junction had 5 bases not matched to a gene; V was cut back by 3 bases and J by 0 bases. This CDR3 is 16 amino acids long.